This T cell receptor beta chain was recorded in a study of blood T cell repertoires in COVID-19 (dated by TCRdb to about 2020). The study in broad terms: Samples covering the acute and convalescent phases of COVID-19 were provided by collaborators in the United States, Italy and Spain. Where available, HLA class I and class II types were obtained from metadata supplied by the sample provider rather than from assay-based typing. The samples were drawn from the first 160 participants of the ongoing ImmuneRACE study and from some 1,300 subjects provided by 6 global collaborators. Sample metadata almost always included a de-identified subject ID, COVID-19 status, age in years and sex. The repertoires were made available in a free public database intended to serve as a resource for research on the immune response to SARS-CoV-2. The prospective study material was composed of cDNA or gDNA derived from T cells, B-cell-depleted T cells, or PBMCs. Subjects who had been exposed to COVID-19, were actively infected with it, or had recovered from it provided the deeply sampled blood TCRbeta repertoires that made up the dataset. Overall study outcomes, separate from this receptor: The quantity of clinical and demographic metadata differed by source and by participant and was supplied without curation.

The collaborating institutions used their own protocols to collect whole blood in K2EDTA tubes. For TCRbeta analysis, collaborators shipped samples in one of three forms: frozen whole blood, isolated PBMCs, or DNA extracted from either of those sample types. The germline V gene supplies CDR1 SGHTA and CDR2 FQGNSA. V and J are truncated by 7 bases and 4 bases respectively, leaving an intervening sequence of 13 bases. From the cysteine up to the phenylalanine, the CDR3 has a length of 13 residues. Only the CDR3 DNA is retained, 39 bases long and in frame from the first base. Regarding this clone: The target of this receptor is not known. No much larger clone is present one base from it, and per-base qualities are unavailable.

TCRbeta CDR3 regions were amplified from genomic DNA by means of the immunoSEQ Assay, a bias-controlled multiplex PCR. The paper's processing steps were these. Within the assay, amplification of reference gene primers was used to estimate how many nucleated cells each sample contained. To quantify the absolute abundance of each unique TCRbeta CDR3 rearrangement, sequence reads were collapsed and filtered. For each sample, productive Simpson clonality was calculated as the square root of Simpson's diversity index across productive rearrangements. Not all clones reach the TCRdb copy of this immuneACCESS table, which keeps in-frame sequences only. Checked studies attribute under half of the gap to unresolved V genes and leave the rest unexplained. That table furnishes V, J and clone size, whereas the DNA furnished D and trimming. The sample table contains 200,000 to 250,000 clones; only one count was recorded for roughly 80% of them. The ten top clones hold over 9.5% of the sample.

The rearranged chain carries TRBV7-2 and TRBJ1-1; TRBD1 is possibly the D segment (5 matching bases). The clonotype originates from a woman aged 80 or older with acute or convalescent COVID-19. Material: peripheral blood. The sequenced DNA is TGTGCCAGCACCGATCTCGGGGGCACTGAAGCTTTCTTT. Its protein reads: CASTDLGGTEAFF.